The sequence of this TCR beta chain was determined in a study of cytomegalovirus exposure and HLA in healthy donors. Broader study findings: In vitro testing confirmed a few CMV-associated chains as specific for CMV antigens. Subsequent analysis revealed that first-cohort TCR clusters tended to co-occur in the 95 to 150 validation repertoires.

In germline, CDR1 is SQVTM, CDR2 ANQGSEA. The CDR3 extends over 14 amino acids. The junction had 6 bases not matched to a gene; V was cut back by 6 bases and J by 5 bases. Libraries were prepared by immunoSEQ multiplex PCR; TCRdb keeps only in-frame clonotypes and omits some of them. Altogether about 84,000 clones are present, about nine tenths being singletons, with the ten largest covering approximately 2%. Concerning this clone itself: Its antigen is unknown.

Sequencing was performed on PBMCs. The TCR comes from a man aged 25-45 years in good health and CMV-seronegative. The chain joins TRBV29-1 to TRBJ2-2; 10 bases match TRBD1. In DNA form, the CDR3 reads TGCAGCGTCGAACCGGGACAGGGGACCGGGGAGCTGTTTTTT. This encodes CSVEPGQGTGELFF.